This is a list of T cell receptor beta chains from one sample in a study of T cell changes during pregnancy in multiple sclerosis. Some clones are missing from TCRdb's copy, which holds only in-frame ones; the method was immunoSEQ multiplex PCR. The data show tens of thousands of clones, 94% seen once. Specimen: CD8+ T cells from peripheral blood mononuclear cells, collected in the third trimester of pregnancy. Receptors originate from a female donor with multiple sclerosis, enrolled in a pregnancy study. Both conserved end residues are part of each CDR3. The D gene is left open where the match is weak. Size is stated for part of the rows, as once, few or many counts, or as a class when the clone is expanded.

V: TRBV19; size: -; D: -; J: TRBJ2-3; DNA: TGTGCCAGTACAGGCACAGATACGCAGTATTTT; CDR3: CASTGTDTQYF
V: TRBV9; size: -; D: TRBD1; J: TRBJ1-1; DNA: TGTGCCAGCAGCGGATCGACAGGGGTCACTGAAGCTTTCTTT; CDR3: CASSGSTGVTEAFF
V: TRBV11-2; size: -; D: -; J: TRBJ2-7; DNA: TGTGCCAGCCTTCCGGAGGCAAGCTACGAGCAGTACTTC; CDR3: CASLPEASYEQYF
V: TRBV10-1; size: -; D: TRBD2; J: TRBJ2-7; DNA: TGCGCCAGCAGTGAGTCCGCTGCGGGAGGGCCCTACGAGCAGTACTTC; CDR3: CASSESAAGGPYEQYF
V: TRBV6-6; size: once; D: TRBD2; J: TRBJ2-3; DNA: TGTGCCAGCAGTTTAGCGGGAGGGCCGGGAGATACGCAGTATTTT; CDR3: CASSLAGGPGDTQYF
V: TRBV5-4; size: -; D: TRBD1; J: TRBJ1-2; DNA: TGTGCCAGCAGCAGGAGACAGGGAGATGGCTACACCTTC; CDR3: CASSRRQGDGYTF
V: TRBV7-8; size: once; D: TRBD2; J: TRBJ2-1; DNA: TGTGCCAGCAGCTTATCGGCGGGAGTCCACAATGAGCAGTTCTTC; CDR3: CASSLSAGVHNEQFF
V: TRBV30; size: few; D: TRBD1; J: TRBJ1-1; DNA: TGTGCCTGGAGTGTACAGGGGGCCTCTGAAGCTTTCTTT; CDR3: CAWSVQGASEAFF
V: TRBV27; size: once; D: TRBD1; J: TRBJ2-7; DNA: TGTGCCAGCAGGCAACTGACAGGGTTGAGCTCCTACGAGCAGTACTTC; CDR3: CASRQLTGLSSYEQYF
V: TRBV27; size: -; D: TRBD2; J: TRBJ2-1; DNA: TGTGCCAGCAGTTCCTCAGCGGGAGAGTTGGGGAATGAGCAGTTCTTC; CDR3: CASSSSAGELGNEQFF
V: TRBV6-5; size: -; D: -; J: TRBJ2-1; DNA: TGTGCCAGCAGTCAAAGTCGGGATAATGAGCAGTTCTTC; CDR3: CASSQSRDNEQFF
V: TRBV28; size: -; D: -; J: TRBJ1-1; DNA: TGTGCCAGCAGTTTTGGGGACGGCAGGGGCCCTGAAGCTTTCTTT; CDR3: CASSFGDGRGPEAFF
V: TRBV10-2; size: -; D: -; J: TRBJ2-7; DNA: TGCGCCAGCAGTGAGGCGGGACAGAAATTGCAGTACTTC; CDR3: CASSEAGQKLQYF
V: TRBV4-1; size: -; D: TRBD2; J: TRBJ2-3; DNA: TGCGCCAGCAGCCTCCTACCACCGGGACTAGCCGGAGATACGCAGTATTTT; CDR3: CASSLLPPGLAGDTQYF
V: TRBV30; size: once; D: -; J: TRBJ1-5; DNA: TGTGCCTGGAGTCCCACAGGGTGGCCCCAGCATTTT; CDR3: CAWSPTGWPQHF
V: TRBV7-9; size: once; D: -; J: TRBJ1-2; DNA: TGTGCCAGCAGCTCCCCCGGGGGGGCTCACTATGGCTACACCTTC; CDR3: CASSSPGGAHYGYTF
V: TRBV7-6; size: -; D: TRBD2; J: TRBJ2-7; DNA: TGTGCCAGCAGTGAGAGCGGGGACTCCTACGAGCAGTACTTC; CDR3: CASSESGDSYEQYF
V: TRBV4-2; size: few; D: TRBD1; J: TRBJ2-2; DNA: TGTGCCAGCAGCCCCACCGACAGGGGAAACACCGGGGAGCTGTTTTTT; CDR3: CASSPTDRGNTGELFF
V: TRBV4-3; size: -; D: TRBD2; J: TRBJ2-1; DNA: TGCGCCAGCAGCCAAGATCAAGGGCTAGCGGGAACCGGTGAGCAGTTCTTC; CDR3: CASSQDQGLAGTGEQFF
V: TRBV19; size: -; D: TRBD2; J: TRBJ2-1; DNA: TGTGCCAGTAGTATAGTTTGGACTAGCGGGTGGGATGAGCAGTTCTTC; CDR3: CASSIVWTSGWDEQFF
V: TRBV14; size: -; D: TRBD2; J: TRBJ2-1; DNA: TGTGCCAGCAGCCAAGTGGTAGCGGGAGGGCTATGGGGCCAGTTCTTC; CDR3: CASSQVVAGGLWGQFF
V: TRBV4-1; size: -; D: -; J: TRBJ2-2; DNA: TGCGCCAGCAGCCAGTATGGCGGGGTTACGACCGGGGAGCTGTTTTTT; CDR3: CASSQYGGVTTGELFF
V: TRBV9; size: once; D: -; J: TRBJ2-5; DNA: TGTGCCAGCAGCGTAGGTAACCCCCGGGAGACCCAGTACTTC; CDR3: CASSVGNPRETQYF
V: TRBV2; size: -; D: TRBD1; J: TRBJ1-5; DNA: TGTGCCAGCAGTGAAGGCGAGACAGGGGGTCCTCAGCCCCAGCATTTT; CDR3: CASSEGETGGPQPQHF
V: TRBV5-1; size: -; D: -; J: TRBJ2-7; DNA: TGCGCCAGCAGTATACTAAGGGGGGGATACTACGAGCAGTACTTC; CDR3: CASSILRGGYYEQYF
V: TRBV14; size: once; D: -; J: TRBJ2-7; DNA: TGTGCCAGCAGCGGTGAGTACAGCCGAACCTACGAGCAGTACTTC; CDR3: CASSGEYSRTYEQYF
V: TRBV4-2; size: -; D: -; J: TRBJ1-5; DNA: TGTGCCAGCAGCCAAGATCAACAGCCCCAGCATTTT; CDR3: CASSQDQQPQHF
V: TRBV27; size: -; D: -; J: TRBJ2-3; DNA: TGTGCCAGCAGTTTAGCGTCGGAGCCCCCCACAGATACGCAGTATTTT; CDR3: CASSLASEPPTDTQYF
V: TRBV27; size: -; D: TRBD1; J: TRBJ2-5; DNA: TGTGCCAGCAGTCCACACCGCTGGACAGGGGGCGCGGAGACCCAGTACTTC; CDR3: CASSPHRWTGGAETQYF
V: TRBV7-8; size: -; D: -; J: TRBJ2-1; DNA: TGTGCCAGCAGCTTAGACACAGATTACAATGAGCAGTTCTTC; CDR3: CASSLDTDYNEQFF
V: TRBV5-6; size: -; D: -; J: TRBJ2-7; DNA: TGTGCCAGCAGCTTGGCGGCAGGGGACGAGCAGTACTTC; CDR3: CASSLAAGDEQYF
V: TRBV11-3; size: -; D: TRBD1; J: TRBJ2-3; DNA: TGTGCCAGCAGCGAGGGACAGGGACAAGATACGCAGTATTTT; CDR3: CASSEGQGQDTQYF
V: TRBV6-4; size: -; D: TRBD2; J: TRBJ2-3; DNA: TGTGCCAGCAGTGACCGTACTAGCGGGAGCACAGATACGCAGTATTTT; CDR3: CASSDRTSGSTDTQYF